The 19 T cell receptor beta chains presented below share a single source sample, sequenced in a study of identical twins. TCRdb re-derived calls from the 5' RACE reads in MiXCR, one entry per CDR3 protein. The sample includes 600,000 to 800,000 distinct CDR3 sequences, approximately 21% of them seen just once. This sample was shared with a second study, whose subject was T cells expressing NK-cell markers.

The sample taken for sequencing was PBMCs. The origin of the receptors is a woman under 30 in good health.

The chain recombines TRBV3-1 with TRBJ2-3; D is unclear. The CDR3 totals 14 residues. The V gene's germline CDR1 is LGHDT and CDR2 YNNKEL (reference sequence). Between the trimmed V and J ends, which lost 2 bases and 7 bases, there was a span of 13 bases. The CDR3 loop is CASSQSGMGYTQYF. CDR3 nucleotide sequence: TGTGCCAGCAGCCAATCCGGTATGGGATATACGCAGTATTTT.

This chain joins TRBV2 and TRBJ2-3; D gene uncertain. Germline assignment: CDR1 SNHLY and CDR2 FYNNEI. The V end lost 3 bases, the J end lost 10 bases, and 8 bases lay between the germline ends. The CDR3 spans 11 residues. CDR3 loop: CASSDKGAQYF. The CDR3 bases are TGTGCCAGCAGTGATAAGGGTGCGCAGTATTTT.

This chain joins TRBV24-1 and TRBJ2-1; 10 bases are shared with TRBD2. The CDR3 loop spans 17 amino acids. Trimming at V came to 4 bases and at J to 3 bases, leaving 8 bases not matched to a gene. Germline CDR1 reads KGHDR; CDR2 reads SFDVKD. CDR3 region: CATSEGKRLAGYNEQFF. CDR3 coding DNA: TGTGCCACCAGTGAGGGTAAAAGACTAGCGGGCTACAATGAGCAGTTCTTC.

This chain uses TRBV12-3 or TRBV12-4 with TRBJ2-2, with unresolved D. CDR3 length: 17 amino acids. V gave up 3 bases and J gave up 5 bases, with 19 bases separating them. The CDR3 DNA reads as TGTGCCAGCAGTTTTGAACTCTGGGCGGATAGGACCGGGGAGCTGTTTTTT. Encoded protein: CASSFELWADRTGELFF.

This clonotype has a single count. The chain combines TRBV4-3 with TRBJ2-5; D perhaps matches TRBD2 (7 bases). This CDR3 contains 16 residues. Germline V lookup: CDR1 LGHNA, CDR2 YSLEER. The germline V and J ends were trimmed by 4 bases and 5 bases, with 20 bases remaining between them. In DNA form, the CDR3 reads TGCGCCAGCAGCCGGCAAGGAGGGGGGGCAGATGAGACCCAGTACTTC. Translated: CASSRQGGGADETQYF.

V and J are TRBV12-3 or TRBV12-4 and TRBJ2-5, with D perhaps TRBD1 or TRBD2 (6 bases each). The CDR3 is 12 residues long. Trimming cost V 8 bases and J 1 base, with 8 bases left between them. This chain's CDR3 is CASGGGQETQYF. CDR3 coding DNA: TGTGCCAGCGGAGGGGGCCAAGAGACCCAGTACTTC.

This rearrangement joins TRBV12-3 or TRBV12-4 to TRBJ2-4; 11 nucleotides align to TRBD1. V gave up 7 bases and J gave up 8 bases; unmatched junction bases: 1. The CDR3 is made up of 12 amino acids. CDR3 DNA: TGTGCCAGCACGGGACAGGGGGACATTCAGTACTTC. It encodes CASTGQGDIQYF.

This clonotype was detected only a few times. V gene TRBV3-1 combines with J gene TRBJ2-7; 8 positions agree with TRBD2. The CDR3 is 16 residues long. Germline V gives CDR1 LGHDT, CDR2 YNNKEL (reference sequence). The trim removed 8 bases at V and 5 bases at J, leaving 17 bases unmatched. The CDR3 loop is CASRGGAGVKLNEQYF. The CDR3 DNA is TGTGCCAGCCGGGGAGGAGCGGGAGTAAAATTGAACGAGCAGTACTTC.

This clonotype was picked up a small number of times. The chain links TRBV7-9 to TRBJ2-3; 10 nucleotides match TRBD2. The CDR3 is 17 amino acids. The junction had 13 bases not matched to a gene; V was cut back by 5 bases and J by 5 bases. From germline, CDR1 is SEHNR and CDR2 FQNEAQ (reference sequence). This CDR3 reads CASSPLGTSGMKDTQYF. CDR3 DNA sequence: TGTGCCAGCAGCCCCCTCGGAACTAGCGGGATGAAAGATACGCAGTATTTT.

The chain recombines TRBV12-3 or TRBV12-4 with TRBJ1-1; D is undetermined. Deletions cut 1 base from V and 4 bases from J, with 7 bases between. The CDR3 extends over 13 amino acids. The CDR3 sequence is CASSLVSGTEAFF. As DNA, the CDR3 is TGTGCCAGCAGTTTAGTGTCGGGCACTGAAGCTTTCTTT.

This clonotype has only a few counts. This chain uses TRBV7-2 with TRBJ2-7, with TRBD2 identical over 12 bases. V trimming: 1 base; J trimming: 6 bases; junction bases outside the gene matches: 7. Germline V gene sequence: CDR1 SGHTA, CDR2 FQGNSA. The CDR3 runs to 16 residues. CDR3 bases: TGTGCCAGCAGCTTAGTACTAGCGGGAGGAAAGCCCGAGCAGTACTTC. Translation: CASSLVLAGGKPEQYF.

The chain joins TRBV7-9 to TRBJ2-7; D remains unclear. V was pared by 4 bases and J by 2 bases, with 18 bases between. Germline V lookup: CDR1 SEHNR, CDR2 FQNEAQ (reference sequence). CDR3 length equals 16 residues. The CDR3 is CASSSTLFSGTYEQYF. Written as DNA, the CDR3 is TGTGCCAGCAGCTCGACCCTTTTTTCAGGCACCTACGAGCAGTACTTC.

The chain is built from TRBV20-1 and TRBJ2-5; TRBD2 agrees at 7 bases. After removal of 6 bases from V and 1 base from J, the junction contained 8 bases not matched to a gene. Looked up from germline, CDR1 is DFQATT and CDR2 is SNEGSKA (reference sequence). The CDR3 contains 14 residues. As DNA, the CDR3 is TGCAGTGCCCACCTGGCTAGCGGCCAAGAGACCCAGTACTTC. Translation: CSAHLASGQETQYF.

In this sample, this clonotype turned up a few times. J is TRBJ2-3 and V is TRBV6-1; 8 nucleotides agree with TRBD2. Trimming took 11 bases from V and 1 from J; bases not matched to a gene: 14. This CDR3 is built from 16 residues. Germline loops: CDR1 MNHNS, CDR2 SASEGT. CDR3 sequence: CAVWDWRGAGTDTQYF. The DNA of the CDR3 is TGTGCCGTGTGGGATTGGCGGGGGGCTGGCACAGATACGCAGTATTTT.

The chain joins TRBV7-2 to TRBJ2-2, with 8 bases fitting TRBD2. CDR3 size: 16 residues. Germline loops: CDR1 SGHTA, CDR2 FQGNSA. With V trimmed by 6 bases and J by 7 bases, 13 bases remained unmatched. The CDR3 DNA reads TGTGCCAGCAGTTTATCACAGCGGGGGCATGGCGGGGAGCTGTTTTTT. Translating it yields CASSLSQRGHGGELFF.

J is TRBJ2-7 and V is TRBV7-2; D is undetermined. Trimming left V 3 bases short and J 3 bases short, with 9 bases between. This CDR3 comprises 13 residues. Germline CDR1 SGHTA, CDR2 FQGNSA. The CDR3 protein is CASSFNPDYEQYF. CDR3 bases: TGTGCCAGCAGCTTTAACCCGGACTACGAGCAGTACTTC.

This clonotype appeared a few times. The genes are TRBV12-3 or TRBV12-4 and TRBJ2-5; D is perhaps TRBD1 (6 bases). Trimming cost V 5 bases and J 1 base, with 17 bases left between them. This CDR3 comprises 16 residues. The CDR3 sequence: CASSTRTDLSQETQYF. DNA for the CDR3: TGTGCCAGCAGTACCCGGACAGACTTAAGCCAAGAGACCCAGTACTTC.

The genes are TRBV6-5 and TRBJ2-7, with 7 nucleotides matching TRBD1. The CDR3 has 15 amino acids. CDR1 is MNHEY, CDR2 SVGAGI, per germline. The trim removed 0 bases at V and 6 bases at J, leaving 8 bases unmatched. The CDR3 loop is CASSYSIQGYFEQYF. DNA of the CDR3: TGTGCCAGCAGTTACTCGATACAGGGGTACTTCGAGCAGTACTTC.

This clonotype was seen at least ten times. The CDR3 reads CASSSPVPPYEQYF. Here the CDR3 DNA reads TGTGCCAGCAGTTCCCCTGTCCCCCCCTACGAGCAGTACTTC. The J gene is TRBJ2-7, the V gene TRBV6-5, with unresolved D. CDR3 length equals 14 residues. The germline CDR1 and CDR2 sequences are MNHEY and SVGAGI. Trimming shortened V by 4 bases and J by 2 bases, and 12 bases separated the two germline ends.